The 29 T cell receptor beta chains given below trace back to one sample, sequenced in a study of blood T cell repertoires in COVID-19. Repertoires were generated with immunoSEQ multiplex PCR, while TCRdb's copy carries only in-frame clones and drops some. The sample lists some 190,000 clones, about 80% occurring once. The source material was peripheral blood. The receptors here all came from a man aged 55 to 70 with acute or convalescent COVID-19.

Points on this clone: This specimen includes other DNA sequences encoding the same CDR3. This rearrangement joins TRBV2 to TRBJ1-5; D gene ambiguous. The CDR3 is 13 amino acids. Deletions cut 6 bases from V and 0 bases from J, with 6 bases between. Per the germline V gene, CDR1 is SNHLY and CDR2 is FYNNEI. CDR3: CASRGDSNQPQHF. The CDR3 bases are TGTGCCAGCAGGGGAGATAGCAATCAGCCCCAGCATTTT.

J is TRBJ2-3 and V is TRBV7-9; 10 nucleotides match TRBD2. The CDR3 extends over 15 amino acids. CDR1 and CDR2 (germline): SEHNR, FQNEAQ (reference sequence). The V gene end was trimmed by 5 bases and the J gene end by 5 bases; junction bases not matched to a gene: 7. DNA of the CDR3: TGTGCCAGCAGCCCAAGCGGGAGGGCCGTAGATACGCAGTATTTT. It is translated as CASSPSGRAVDTQYF.

The rearrangement joins TRBV6-1 to TRBJ1-2; no definite D call. CDR1 is MNHNS and CDR2 is SASEGT in the germline V gene. CDR3 size: 11 residues. V was clipped by 2 bases and J by 7 bases, with 5 bases between them. CDR3 in amino acids: CASSESVGYTF. CDR3 bases: TGTGCCAGCAGTGAATCAGTTGGCTACACCTTC.

The J gene is TRBJ2-1, the V gene TRBV2; 10 bases match TRBD2. The CDR3 has 19 residues. J lost 3 bases, V lost 6 bases, and 17 bases had no gene match. Germline assignment: CDR1 SNHLY and CDR2 FYNNEI. CDR3 bases: TGTGCCAGCAGCCAAACAACAGGGGGTAGCGGGAGGTTCTACAATGAGCAGTTCTTC. Amino acid sequence: CASSQTTGGSGRFYNEQFF. Based on the CDR3 plus reference TRBV2 and TRBJ2-1, the full variable domain is EPEVTQTPSHQVTQMGQEVILRCVPISNHLYFYWYRQILGQKVEFLVSFYNNEISEKSEIFDDQFSVERPDGSNFTLKIRSTKLEDSAMYFCASSQTTGGSGRFYNEQFFGPGTRLTVL.

CDR3 sequence reads: CASSSLAAGSYNEQFF. CDR3 sequence (DNA): TGTGCCAGCAGCTCTCTCGCGGCGGGGTCCTACAATGAGCAGTTCTTC. The chain employs TRBV7-3 and TRBJ2-1, with D tentatively TRBD2 (6 bases). The germline V gene encodes CDR1 SGHTA and CDR2 FQGTGA. Trimming took 4 bases from V and 1 from J, leaving 14 bases between them. The CDR3 is made up of 16 amino acids.

Turning to this clone: At one end, the junction sequence differs from germline, possibly due to a read error. In the same sample, other DNA sequences code for this CDR3. The chain combines TRBV19 with TRBJ2-1; 10 nucleotides align to TRBD2. The germline V gene encodes CDR1 LNHDA and CDR2 SQIVND (reference sequence). This CDR3 spans 16 amino acids. The CDR3 DNA sequence: TGTGCCAGTAGTAGCTTAGCGGGAGGTTCCTCCAATGAGCAGTTCTTC. It encodes CASSSLAGGSSNEQFF.

V usage is TRBV2 and J usage is TRBJ1-4; weak D call: TRBD1 (6 bases). This CDR3 is 13 amino acids long. Germline CDR1 is SNHLY and CDR2 is FYNNEI. V was cut by 8 bases and J by 5 bases, with 12 bases left in between. CDR3 sequence reads: CASSTGPNEKLFF. CDR3 DNA sequence: TGTGCCAGCTCAACAGGGCCGAATGAAAAACTGTTTTTT.

This clone was observed a handful of times. This chain joins TRBV7-2 and TRBJ2-1, with 9 bases lining up with TRBD2. Germline V gene sequence: CDR1 SGHTA, CDR2 FQGNSA. J lost 0 bases, V lost 5 bases, and 2 bases had no gene match. This CDR3 comprises 15 residues. The CDR3 sequence is CASSQTSGSYNEQFF. CDR3 bases: TGTGCCAGCAGCCAGACTAGCGGCTCCTACAATGAGCAGTTCTTC.

This sequence joins TRBV6-5 and TRBJ1-1; D not resolved. CDR1 and CDR2 (germline): MNHEY, SVGAGI. V lost 6 bases, J lost 5 bases, and 13 bases lay in between. The CDR3 covers 13 residues. CDR3 DNA: TGTGCCAGCAGCTCCGCAGTTAAGACTGAAGCTTTCTTT. Protein sequence: CASSSAVKTEAFF.

The V and J genes are TRBV6-5 and TRBJ2-6, with D perhaps matching TRBD2 (6 bases). The CDR3 contains 14 residues. Germline V gene data show CDR1 as MNHEY and CDR2 as SVGAGI. Between the trimmed V and J ends, which lost 6 bases and 8 bases, there was a span of 14 bases. The CDR3 DNA sequence: TGTGCCAGCAGAGGATGGGACTGGACCAACGTCCTGACTTTC. This translates into CASRGWDWTNVLTF.

This clone was seen a single time. V is TRBV14 and J is TRBJ1-4; a weak D match, TRBD1 (5 bases). This CDR3 has 13 residues. Germline CDR1 and CDR2: SGHDN and FVKESK. V lost 4 bases and J 8 bases, leaving 11 bases between the germline ends. CDR3 sequence reads: CASSRNRGEKLFF. The CDR3 nucleotides read TGTGCCAGCAGCCGGAACCGGGGGGAAAAACTGTTTTTT. Complete variable domain (other parts from reference TRBV14 and TRBJ1-4): EAGVTQFPSHSVIEKGQTVTLRCDPISGHDNLYWYRRVMGKEIKFLLHFVKESKQDESGMPNNRFLAERTGGTYSTLKVQPAELEDSGVYFCASSRNRGEKLFFGSGTQLSVL.

J is TRBJ1-2 and V is TRBV6-2 or TRBV6-3; 8 bases match TRBD1. Trimming took 4 bases from V and 7 from J; bases not matched to a gene: 11. There are 15 residues in the CDR3. The germline gives CDR1 MNHEY, CDR2 SVGEGT. As DNA, the CDR3 is TGTGCCAGCAGTTCCCGACAGGGGAGTAAGAGTGGCTACACCTTC. It specifies CASSSRQGSKSGYTF.

In its sample, this clone was seen once. This chain links TRBV27 with TRBJ1-6; no definite D call. V was clipped by 3 bases and J by 6 bases, with 12 bases between them. The CDR3 is made up of 15 amino acids. From germline, CDR1 is MNHEY and CDR2 SMNVEV (reference sequence). The CDR3 here is CASSFSGLGNSPLHF. The CDR3 DNA follows: TGTGCCAGCAGTTTTTCAGGACTCGGTAATTCACCCCTCCACTTT.

CDR3: CASSYSERASTDTQYF. The CDR3 nucleotides are TGTGCCAGCAGTTACTCGGAGCGGGCTAGCACAGATACGCAGTATTTT. The chain recombines TRBV6-6 with TRBJ2-3; TRBD2 is a possible D gene (6 bases). Trimming took off 0 bases at V and 0 bases at J, with 10 bases between the two ends. This CDR3 comprises 16 residues. Germline CDR1 MNHNY, CDR2 SVGAGI (reference sequence).

The J gene is TRBJ1-1, the V gene TRBV7-6; D might be TRBD1 (6 bases). From germline, CDR1 is SGHVS and CDR2 FNYEAQ. The CDR3 consists of 16 residues. V gave up 1 base and J gave up 3 bases, with 15 bases separating them. The CDR3 DNA reads as TGTGCCAGCAGCTTAGGCGGGTGGGAGGGGGACACTGAAGCTTTCTTT. Translating gives CASSLGGWEGDTEAFF.

This chain connects TRBV2 to TRBJ2-7, with a tentative D call TRBD2 (5 bases). The CDR3 length is 15 residues. V was cut by 3 bases and J by 1 base, with 13 bases left in between. The germline V gene encodes CDR1 SNHLY and CDR2 FYNNEI. The CDR3 loop reads CASSEDSLLSYEQYF. In DNA, the CDR3 is TGTGCCAGCAGTGAGGACTCCCTCCTGTCCTACGAGCAGTACTTC.

This chain uses TRBV27 with TRBJ1-2; D possibly corresponds to TRBD1 (6 bases). From germline, CDR1 is MNHEY and CDR2 SMNVEV (reference sequence). The CDR3 length is 13 residues. Trimming shortened V by 5 bases and J by 8 bases, and 15 bases separated the two germline ends. This chain's CDR3 is CASSVRGAGGYTF. The CDR3 nucleotides are TGTGCCAGCAGTGTACGGGGGGCTGGAGGCTACACCTTC.

The rearrangement links TRBV6-5 to TRBJ2-1, with D maybe TRBD1 (6 bases). This CDR3 comprises 13 residues. Germline loops: CDR1 MNHEY, CDR2 SVGAGI. V was trimmed by 6 bases and J by 10 bases, leaving 16 bases between them. The CDR3 is CASSHWDMREQFF. The DNA of the CDR3 is TGTGCCAGCAGCCACTGGGACATGCGCGAGCAGTTCTTC.

This clone showed up just a few times. The chain links TRBV7-3 to TRBJ1-2; no clear D gene. The germline V gene has CDR1 SGHTA and CDR2 FQGTGA. The CDR3 consists of 13 residues. Trimming shortened V by 1 base and J by 8 bases, and 11 bases separated the two germline ends. CDR3 sequence (DNA): TGTGCCAGCAGCTTAAGTCCGCCCCAGGGCTACACCTTC. This encodes CASSLSPPQGYTF.

V usage is TRBV21-1 and J usage is TRBJ2-5; TRBD2, as called in the table, went unchecked against the DNA. TRBV21-1 counts as a pseudogene. The CDR3 runs to 17 residues. The CDR3 nucleotides are TGTGCCAGCAGCAAATCTTGTCTAGGCACAAATTTGGAGACCCAGTACTTC. As protein: CASSKSCLGTNLETQYF.

The V call is TRBV20-1, the J call TRBJ2-7; D possibly corresponds to TRBD1 (5 bases). Looked up from germline, CDR1 is DFQATT and CDR2 is SNEGSKA (reference sequence). Trimming stripped 6 bases from V and 6 bases from J, with 12 bases between. The CDR3 totals 11 residues. The DNA for the CDR3 is TGCAGTGCGTACGACAGTTCCGAGCAGTACTTC. It codes for CSAYDSSEQYF.

This sequence joins TRBV12-2 and TRBJ2-3; the DNA was not used to check the table's D call, TRBD1. TRBV12-2 is given as a pseudogene. CDR3 length: 16 amino acids. The CDR3: CASRLARRESADTQYF. As DNA, the CDR3 is TGTGCAAGTCGCTTAGCCAGGCGAGAGAGTGCAGATACGCAGTATTTT.

The gene calls are TRBV6-5 and TRBJ2-5, with TRBD1 identical over 10 bases. Per germline, CDR1 MNHEY and CDR2 SVGAGI. The ends lost 5 bases at V and 9 bases at J; junction bases unmatched: 6. The CDR3 length is 13 residues. The CDR3 nucleotides read TGTGCCAGCAGTCCAGGGACAGGGGCTTCCCAGTACTTC. It codes for CASSPGTGASQYF.

The V and J genes are TRBV15 and TRBJ2-2; no reliable D call. Trimming left V 5 bases short and J 7 bases short, with 14 bases between. The germline V gene encodes CDR1 LNHNV and CDR2 YYDKDF (reference sequence). This CDR3 region has 14 residues. CDR3 bases: TGTGCCACCAGCCTTGAGGTCGCCGTCGGGGAGCTGTTTTTT. Translated, it gives CATSLEVAVGELFF.

This rearrangement joins TRBV15 to TRBJ1-5; no clear D. The CDR3 loop spans 14 amino acids. The ends were cut back, 0 bases at V and 6 bases at J, with 9 bases in the middle. The V gene's germline CDR1 is LNHNV and CDR2 YYDKDF (reference sequence). CDR3 bases: TGTGCCACCAGCAGAGATAGAGGCGGTCAGCCCCAGCATTTT. Its protein product is CATSRDRGGQPQHF.

The V and J genes are TRBV5-1 and TRBJ1-1; 9 bases line up with TRBD1. V lost 4 bases and J lost 1; bases outside the gene matches: 8. The CDR3 runs to 16 residues. Germline V gene data show CDR1 as SGHRS and CDR2 as YFSETQ. The CDR3 loop reads CASSPTGQGRNTEAFF. The CDR3 DNA reads TGCGCCAGCAGCCCCACGGGACAGGGAAGGAACACTGAAGCTTTCTTT.

The chain couples TRBV6-1 to TRBJ2-2; unclear D gene. From germline, CDR1 is MNHNS and CDR2 SASEGT. The V end lost 3 bases, the J end lost 3 bases, and 8 bases lay between the germline ends. There are 14 residues in the CDR3. The DNA for the CDR3 is TGTGCCAGCAGTGATCTTTCCTACACCGGGGAGCTGTTTTTT. As protein: CASSDLSYTGELFF.

The table lists this clone with a count of one. This chain links TRBV24-1 with TRBJ2-3; 8 bases match TRBD2. J lost 0 bases, V lost 3 bases, and 10 bases had no gene match. There are 18 residues in the CDR3. Germline loops: CDR1 KGHDR, CDR2 SFDVKD. CDR3 sequence (DNA): TGTGCCACCAGTGATCCCGGGGGGGGTGTCGGGAGCACAGATACGCAGTATTTT. As protein: CATSDPGGGVGSTDTQYF.

V and J are TRBV15 and TRBJ2-3; the match to TRBD2 covers 10 bases. Germline V gene data show CDR1 as LNHNV and CDR2 as YYDKDF (reference sequence). The junction had 3 bases not matched to a gene; V was cut back by 3 bases and J by 0 bases. The CDR3 runs to 16 residues. The CDR3 loop is CATSSGLAVSTDTQYF. The CDR3 DNA reads TGTGCCACCAGCAGCGGACTAGCGGTGAGCACAGATACGCAGTATTTT.